Given below is one TCR beta chain in context. This clonotype was seen a handful of times. The antigen it recognizes is unknown. No much larger clonotype is one base removed from it; base qualities were not supplied. This entry comes from a study of patients and donors after allogeneic stem cell transplantation (dated by TCRdb to the early 2020s). Libraries were made using RT-PCR. Sequencing used a NextSeq 550. Starting from the raw public reads, TCRdb applied fastp trimming at Q25, assembled clones with MiXCR and retained in-frame beta chains. Every entry covers one CDR3 protein and lists the most common genes and DNA from its rows. This sample comprises fewer than 30,000 distinct CDR3 sequences, 6.5% to 10% of them detected only once. The top ten clones comprise about 50% of the sample. Trimming takes 1 base from V and 8 bases from J, and the germline ends sit 6 bases apart. Including cysteine and phenylalanine, the CDR3 has 12 amino acids. Only the CDR3 DNA stays, 36 bases, in frame from base 1. Via the germline V gene (reference sequence), CDR1 is DFQATT and CDR2 SNEGSKA.

The receptor comes from a human donor who was either an allogeneic HSCT recipient or a stem cell or donor lymphocyte infusion donor (not recorded which). It is not recorded whose cells these are; they may come from a transplant donor. Sequences were obtained from blood, either unsorted or a sorted T cell fraction (not recorded which). The chain was built from TRBV20-1 and TRBJ1-6, with TRBD1 perhaps the D gene, on 5 matching bases. The CDR3 is CSARGDHSPLHF. In nucleotide form, the sequence is TGCAGTGCTAGAGGGGACCATTCACCCCTCCACTTT.